This TCR beta chain was sequenced for a study of graft-versus-host responses after intestinal transplantation. The study, taken as a whole, reports: Recipient bone marrow held GvH clones, some seen earlier in ileum or blood.

In the case of this clone: The antigen is unknown.

Germline V gene data show CDR1 as ENHRY and CDR2 as SYGVKD. Trimming shortened V by 2 bases and J by 13 bases, and 18 bases separated the two germline ends. The CDR3 loop spans 14 amino acids. Data came from immunoSEQ multiplex PCR; TCRdb stores just in-frame clones and leaves some out. This sample has 25,000 or so clones; 90% to 95% occur once, and the top ten carry just under 2%. The receptor's source is a human patient who received an intestinal transplant, so some T cells may come from the graft donor. Specimen: PBMCs, collected 39 to 40 days after intestinal transplant. The genes are TRBV10-3 and TRBJ2-1; D possibly uses TRBD1 or TRBD2 (5 bases each). The CDR3 region is CAISEKGPETPQFF. The CDR3 DNA reads as TGTGCCATCAGTGAGAAGGGACCCGAAACCCCTCAGTTCTTC.